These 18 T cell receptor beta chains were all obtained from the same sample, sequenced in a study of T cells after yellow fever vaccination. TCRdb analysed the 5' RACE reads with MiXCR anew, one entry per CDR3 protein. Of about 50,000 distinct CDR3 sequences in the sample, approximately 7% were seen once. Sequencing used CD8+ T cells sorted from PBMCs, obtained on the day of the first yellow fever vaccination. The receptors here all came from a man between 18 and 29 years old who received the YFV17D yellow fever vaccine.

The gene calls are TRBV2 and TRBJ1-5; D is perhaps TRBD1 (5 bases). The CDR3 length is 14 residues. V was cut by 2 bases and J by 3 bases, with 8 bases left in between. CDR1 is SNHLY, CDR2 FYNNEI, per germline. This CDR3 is CASSERTTNQPQHF. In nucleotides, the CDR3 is TGTGCCAGCAGTGAAAGGACAACCAATCAGCCCCAGCATTTT.

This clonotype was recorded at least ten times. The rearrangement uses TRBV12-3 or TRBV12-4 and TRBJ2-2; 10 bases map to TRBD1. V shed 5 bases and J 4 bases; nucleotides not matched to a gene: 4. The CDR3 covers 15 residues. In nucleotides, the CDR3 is TGTGCCAGCAGTACAAGACAGGGGGCCACCGGGGAGCTGTTTTTT. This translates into CASSTRQGATGELFF.

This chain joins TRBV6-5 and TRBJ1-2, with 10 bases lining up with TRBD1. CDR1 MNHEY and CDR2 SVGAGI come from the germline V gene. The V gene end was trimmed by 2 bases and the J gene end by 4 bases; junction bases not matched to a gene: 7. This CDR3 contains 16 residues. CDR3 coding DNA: TGTGCCAGCAGTTACCCGACAGGGGGCGAGGGCTATGGCTACACCTTC. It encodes CASSYPTGGEGYGYTF.

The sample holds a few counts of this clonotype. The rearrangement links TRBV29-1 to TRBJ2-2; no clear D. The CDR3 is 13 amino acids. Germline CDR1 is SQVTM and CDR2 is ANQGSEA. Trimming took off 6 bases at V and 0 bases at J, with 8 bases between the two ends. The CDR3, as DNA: TGCAGCGTCTCGGTCGCGAACACCGGGGAGCTGTTTTTT. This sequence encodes CSVSVANTGELFF.

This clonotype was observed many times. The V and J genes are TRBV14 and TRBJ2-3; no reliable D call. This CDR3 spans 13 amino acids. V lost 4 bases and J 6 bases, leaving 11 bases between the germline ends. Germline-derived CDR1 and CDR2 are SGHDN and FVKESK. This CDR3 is CASSPSYRDTQYF. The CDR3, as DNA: TGTGCCAGCAGCCCTTCGTACCGGGATACGCAGTATTTT.

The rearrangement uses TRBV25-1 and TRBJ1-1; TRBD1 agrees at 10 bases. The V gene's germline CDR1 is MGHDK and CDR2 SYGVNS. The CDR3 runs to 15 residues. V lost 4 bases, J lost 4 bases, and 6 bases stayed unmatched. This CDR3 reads CASSGQGAWGTEAFF. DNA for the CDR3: TGTGCCAGCAGTGGACAGGGGGCTTGGGGCACTGAAGCTTTCTTT.

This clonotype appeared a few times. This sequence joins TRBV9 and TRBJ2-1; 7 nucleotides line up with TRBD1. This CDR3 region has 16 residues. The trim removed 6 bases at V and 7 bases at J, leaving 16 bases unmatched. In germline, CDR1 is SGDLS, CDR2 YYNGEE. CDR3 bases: TGTGCCAGCACGCCTTCCGACAGGGCACTCTGGAATGAGCAGTTCTTC. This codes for CASTPSDRALWNEQFF.

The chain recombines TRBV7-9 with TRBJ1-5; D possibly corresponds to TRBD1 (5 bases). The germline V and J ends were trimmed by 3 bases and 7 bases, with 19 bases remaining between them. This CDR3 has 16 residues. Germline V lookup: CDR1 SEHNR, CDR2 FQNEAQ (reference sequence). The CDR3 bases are TGTGCCAGCAGCTTCGTAGCGGGACGGGGGGAGCAGCCCCAGCATTTT. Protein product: CASSFVAGRGEQPQHF.

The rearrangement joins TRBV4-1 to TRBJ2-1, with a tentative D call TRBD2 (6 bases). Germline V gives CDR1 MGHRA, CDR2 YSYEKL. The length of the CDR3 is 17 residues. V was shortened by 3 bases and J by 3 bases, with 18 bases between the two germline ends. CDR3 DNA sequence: TGCGCCAGCAGCCAGGCATTCGAGTCCGGGGGCTACAATGAGCAGTTCTTC. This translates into CASSQAFESGGYNEQFF.

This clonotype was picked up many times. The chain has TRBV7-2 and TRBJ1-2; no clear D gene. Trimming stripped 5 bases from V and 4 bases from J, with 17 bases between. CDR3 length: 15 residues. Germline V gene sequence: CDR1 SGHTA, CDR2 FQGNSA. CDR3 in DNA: TGTGCCAGCAGCCACCCCACTGGTGTGGGCTATGGCTACACCTTC. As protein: CASSHPTGVGYGYTF.

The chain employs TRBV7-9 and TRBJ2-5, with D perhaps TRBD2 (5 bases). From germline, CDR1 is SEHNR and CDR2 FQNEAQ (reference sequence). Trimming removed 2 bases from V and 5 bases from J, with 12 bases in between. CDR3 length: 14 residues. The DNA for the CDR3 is TGTGCCAGCAGCTTACTTCGGGGTACGGAGACCCAGTACTTC. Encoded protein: CASSLLRGTETQYF.

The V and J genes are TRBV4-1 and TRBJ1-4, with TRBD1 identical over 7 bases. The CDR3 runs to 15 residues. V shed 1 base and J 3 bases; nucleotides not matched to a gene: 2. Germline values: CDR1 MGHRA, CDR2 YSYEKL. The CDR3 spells CASSQAGTANEKLFF. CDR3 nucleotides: TGCGCCAGCAGCCAAGCCGGGACAGCTAATGAAAAACTGTTTTTT.

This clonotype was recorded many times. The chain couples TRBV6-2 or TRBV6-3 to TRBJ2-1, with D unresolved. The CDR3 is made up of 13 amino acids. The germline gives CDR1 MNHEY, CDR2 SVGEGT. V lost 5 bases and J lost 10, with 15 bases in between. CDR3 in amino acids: CASSPRPNEEQFF. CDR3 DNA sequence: TGTGCCAGCAGTCCTCGGCCAAACGAGGAGCAGTTCTTC.

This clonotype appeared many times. DNA for the CDR3: TGTGCCAGCAGCCGAGATGACACGCGGGATGGCTACACCTTC. Translating it yields CASSRDDTRDGYTF. The chain employs TRBV9 and TRBJ1-2; no clear D gene. Germline lookup yields CDR1 SGDLS and CDR2 YYNGEE. The CDR3 covers 14 residues. V gave up 4 bases and J gave up 6 bases, with 16 bases separating them.

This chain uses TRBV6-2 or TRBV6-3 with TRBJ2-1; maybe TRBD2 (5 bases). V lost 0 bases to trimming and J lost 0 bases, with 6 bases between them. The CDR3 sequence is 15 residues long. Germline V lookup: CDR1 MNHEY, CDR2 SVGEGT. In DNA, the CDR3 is TGTGCCAGCAGTTACTCTGGGAGCTCCTACAATGAGCAGTTCTTC. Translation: CASSYSGSSYNEQFF.

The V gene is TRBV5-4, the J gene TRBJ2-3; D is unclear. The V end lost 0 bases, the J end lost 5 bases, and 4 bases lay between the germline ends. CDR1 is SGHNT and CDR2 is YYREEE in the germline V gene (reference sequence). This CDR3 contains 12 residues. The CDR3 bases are TGTGCCAGCAGCTTGGAGCGAGATACGCAGTATTTT. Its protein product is CASSLERDTQYF. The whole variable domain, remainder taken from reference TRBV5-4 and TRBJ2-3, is ETGVTQSPTHLIKTRGQQVTLRCSSQSGHNTVSWYQQALGQGPQFIFQYYREEENGRGNFPPRFSGLQFPNYSSELNVNALELDDSALYLCASSLERDTQYFGPGTRLTVL.

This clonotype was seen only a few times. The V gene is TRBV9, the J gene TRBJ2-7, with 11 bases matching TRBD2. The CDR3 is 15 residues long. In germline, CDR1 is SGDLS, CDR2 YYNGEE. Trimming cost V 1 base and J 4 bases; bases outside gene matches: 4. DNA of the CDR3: TGTGCCAGCAGCGTATTTGCTAGCGGGGGGTACGAGCAGTACTTC. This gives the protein CASSVFASGGYEQYF. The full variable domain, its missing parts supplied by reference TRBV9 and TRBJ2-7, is DSGVTQTPKHLITATGQRVTLRCSPRSGDLSVYWYQQSLDQGLQFLIQYYNGEERAKGNILERFSAQQFPDLHSELNLSSLELGDSALYFCASSVFASGGYEQYFGPGTRLTVT.

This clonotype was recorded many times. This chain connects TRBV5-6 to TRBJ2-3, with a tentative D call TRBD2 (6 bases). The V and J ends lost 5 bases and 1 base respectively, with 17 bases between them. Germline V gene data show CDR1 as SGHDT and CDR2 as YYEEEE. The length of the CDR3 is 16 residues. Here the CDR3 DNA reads TGTGCCAGCAGGGTCACGCTTCCGGGAGGCACAGATACGCAGTATTTT. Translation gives CASRVTLPGGTDTQYF.